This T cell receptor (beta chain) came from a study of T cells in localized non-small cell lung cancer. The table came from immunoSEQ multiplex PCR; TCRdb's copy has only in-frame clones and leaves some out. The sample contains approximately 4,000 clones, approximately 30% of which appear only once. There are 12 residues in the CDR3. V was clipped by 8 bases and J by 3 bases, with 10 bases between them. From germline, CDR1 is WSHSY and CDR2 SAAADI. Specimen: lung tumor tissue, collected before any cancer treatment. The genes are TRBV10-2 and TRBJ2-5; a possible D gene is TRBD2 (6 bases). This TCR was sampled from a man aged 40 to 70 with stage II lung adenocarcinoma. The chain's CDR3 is CASGGLKETQYF. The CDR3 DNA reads TGCGCCAGCGGGGGGTTAAAAGAGACCCAGTACTTC.